The sequence of this TCR beta chain was determined in a study of T cells in Graves' hyperthyroidism and ophthalmopathy. There are 16 residues in the CDR3. Germline trimming cut 5 bases from V and 2 bases from J; bases unmatched to any gene: 6. In germline, CDR1 is MDHEN, CDR2 SYDVKM. Authors of the study amplified TCR beta CDR3 regions from RNA transcripts. During a first-round RT-PCR of the TCR CDR3, the HTBI primer set was used. A single record per CDR3 protein comes from TCRdb applying MiXCR to the multiplex PCR reads. This sample carries 300,000 to 350,000 distinct CDR3 sequences, approximately 14% of them seen once, and the ten largest clones take approximately 23%. This clonotype showed up many times.

Sequenced material: blood. The clonotype originates from a woman in her twenties or thirties with Graves' hyperthyroidism. The V and J genes are TRBV28 and TRBJ2-5, with TRBD2 identical over 12 bases. The CDR3 protein is CASSELAGGGQETQYF. Written as DNA, the CDR3 is TGTGCCAGCAGTGAACTAGCGGGAGGAGGTCAAGAGACCCAGTACTTC. Filled out from reference TRBV28 and TRBJ2-5, the complete variable domain reads DVKVTQSSRYLVKRTGEKVFLECVQDMDHENMFWYRQDPGLGLRLIYFSYDVKMKEKGDIPEGYSVSREKKERFSLILESASTNQTSMYLCASSELAGGGQETQYFGPGTRLLVL.